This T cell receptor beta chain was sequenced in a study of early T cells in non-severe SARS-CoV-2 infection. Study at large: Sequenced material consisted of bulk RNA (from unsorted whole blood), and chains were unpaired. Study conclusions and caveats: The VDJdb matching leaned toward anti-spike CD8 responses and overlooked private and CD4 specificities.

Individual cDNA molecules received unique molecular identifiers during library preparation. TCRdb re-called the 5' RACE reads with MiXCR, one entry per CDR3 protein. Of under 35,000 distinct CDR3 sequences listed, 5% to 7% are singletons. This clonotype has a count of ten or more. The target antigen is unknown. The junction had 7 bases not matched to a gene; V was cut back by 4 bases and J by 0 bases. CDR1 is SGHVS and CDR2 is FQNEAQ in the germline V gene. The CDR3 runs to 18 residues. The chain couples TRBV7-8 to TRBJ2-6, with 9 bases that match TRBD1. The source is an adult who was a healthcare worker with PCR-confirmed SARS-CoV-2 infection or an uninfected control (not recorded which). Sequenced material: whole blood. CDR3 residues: CASSYRDRALSGANVLTF. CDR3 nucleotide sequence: TGTGCCAGCAGCTACCGGGACAGGGCACTCTCTGGGGCCAACGTCCTGACTTTC.